The clone carrying this TCR beta chain showed up just once. The CDR3 extends over 15 amino acids. Germline-derived CDR1 and CDR2 are SGHRS and YFSETQ. V was pared by 3 bases and J by 0 bases, with 11 bases between. These data originate in a study of PD-L1 blockade in urothelial cancer. Study-wide context: Blood was evaluated 3 weeks (second dose) and 6 weeks after therapy began. Blood gave a median about 140,000 T cells.

Only in-frame clones appear in the TCRdb table, and some are missing; sequencing was by immunoSEQ multiplex PCR. The sample contains about 130,000 clones, more than 75% of which appear only once. Noted time point: peripheral blood 6 weeks after treatment start. Patients had urothelial carcinoma that was locally advanced or metastatic. The TCR was taken from a man between 45 and 60 years old with urothelial cancer. This chain uses TRBV5-1 with TRBJ2-3; tentatively, D is TRBD2 (5 bases). The sample was PBMCs, taken around atezolizumab (anti-PD-L1) treatment. CDR3 DNA: TGCGCCAGCAGCTCCAGCGGTACTAGCACAGATACGCAGTATTTT. Amino acid sequence: CASSSSGTSTDTQYF.